One and the same sample provided the 5 T cell receptor beta chains below, sequenced in a study of beta chain features in type 1 diabetes. Expressed TCRB transcripts were sequenced because the isolated RNA had all been reverse transcribed beforehand. Sequencing was performed with immunoSEQ multiplex PCR; in TCRdb, only in-frame clones are kept and a portion is missing. The table includes 400,000 to 500,000 clones, roughly 13% detected once. Sample: naive CD4+ T cells from blood. The receptors shown here come from a man between 25 and 39 years old in good health.

This rearrangement joins TRBV11-2 to TRBJ2-1; a weak D match, TRBD1 (6 bases). The CDR3 length is 13 residues. Trimming removed 4 bases from V and 12 bases from J, with 16 bases in between. The germline V gene encodes CDR1 SGHAT and CDR2 FQNNGV. The CDR3 reads CASSWGNRALQFF. Here the CDR3 DNA reads TGTGCCAGCAGCTGGGGGAACAGGGCGTTGCAGTTCTTC.

The rearrangement uses TRBV18 and TRBJ2-3; D uncertain. The V end was cut by 0 bases, the J end by 7 bases, with 11 bases between. The CDR3 is 14 amino acids. Germline lookup yields CDR1 KGHSH and CDR2 LQKENI. CDR3 region: CASSPPTGSNTQYF. The DNA of the CDR3 is TGTGCCAGCTCACCACCGACTGGGTCGAATACGCAGTATTTT.

Here the CDR3 DNA reads TGTGCCAGCAGCTTCGGGGGACAGGGTATTATGAATGAGCAGTTCTTC. Its protein product is CASSFGGQGIMNEQFF. The chain employs TRBV5-4 and TRBJ2-1, with 9 bases matching TRBD1. The CDR3 is made up of 16 amino acids. V trimming: 2 bases; J trimming: 7 bases; junction bases outside the gene matches: 10. Germline CDR1 and CDR2: SGHNT and YYREEE (reference sequence).

This clone has just a few counts. The V and J genes are TRBV5-1 and TRBJ2-2, with 8 bases lining up with TRBD1. V lost 4 bases, J lost 6 bases, and 8 bases stayed unmatched. Germline assignment: CDR1 SGHRS and CDR2 YFSETQ. CDR3 length: 15 amino acids. CDR3 nucleotides: TGCGCCAGCAGCCCCGGACAGGGTTCGGCCGGGGAGCTGTTTTTT. Its protein product is CASSPGQGSAGELFF.

The chain has TRBV30 and TRBJ1-1; D remains ambiguous. V was clipped by 0 bases and J by 6 bases, with 5 bases between them. This CDR3 comprises 11 residues. Germline CDR1 reads GTSNPN; CDR2 reads SVGIG (reference sequence). CDR3 nucleotides: TGTGCCTGGAGTGTAATGGCTGAAGCTTTCTTT. It encodes CAWSVMAEAFF.